The 7 T cell receptor beta chains presented below share a single source sample, sequenced in a study of control samples from healthy donors and cancer patients (dated by TCRdb to between 2020 and 2021). Libraries came from the immunoSEQ multiplex PCR assay. The table comes from immuneACCESS by way of TCRdb, which keeps in-frame sequences with V and J called. Part of the clones is missing from these tables; in studies checked, under half for an unresolved V gene and the rest for unknown reasons. The sample table lists 210,000 or so clones, approximately 91% of them with a count of one. 1.5% to 2% of the sample comes from the top ten. Sequencing input: blood. These receptors originate from a man aged 25 to 40 in good health.

This rearrangement joins TRBV3-1 (or the pseudogene TRBV3-2) to TRBJ2-2; TRBD1 aligns across 9 bases. J lost 4 bases, V lost 3 bases, and 9 bases had no gene match. Per germline, CDR1 LGHDT and CDR2 YNNKEL (reference sequence). There are 17 residues in the CDR3. The CDR3 region has the DNA TGTGCCAGCAGCCAGGCTTGGGGACAGGGACGCACCGGGGAGCTGTTTTTT. This sequence encodes CASSQAWGQGRTGELFF.

CDR3: CASSDRDTGELFF. The CDR3 nucleotides read TGTGCCAGCAGTGACAGGGATACCGGGGAGCTGTTTTTT. V usage is TRBV6-4 and J usage is TRBJ2-2; D call uncertain. Germline V CDR1 and CDR2: MRHNA, SNTAGT. Trimming stripped 2 bases from V and 5 bases from J, with 6 bases between. This CDR3 is 13 amino acids long.

V gene TRBV11-2 combines with J gene TRBJ2-1, with 9 bases identical to TRBD2. With 1 base clipped from V and 9 bases from J, the junction kept 7 bases outside the gene matches. The CDR3 has 15 residues. CDR1 is SGHAT and CDR2 is FQNNGV in the germline V gene. CDR3 nucleotides: TGTGCCAGCAGCTTAGTTGCGGGGGGGCTGGGTGAGCAGTTCTTC. Amino acids: CASSLVAGGLGEQFF. The full variable domain, with the rest looked up from reference TRBV11-2 and TRBJ2-1, is EAGVAQSPRYKIIEKRQSVAFWCNPISGHATLYWYQQILGQGPKLLIQFQNNGVVDDSQLPKDRFSAERLKGVDSTLKIQPAKLEDSAVYLCASSLVAGGLGEQFFGPGTRLTVL.

The chain employs TRBV5-1 and TRBJ1-1; 7 bases fit TRBD1. The junction had 2 bases not matched to a gene; V was cut back by 1 base and J by 5 bases. Germline V gives CDR1 SGHRS, CDR2 YFSETQ. This CDR3 comprises 13 residues. In DNA, the CDR3 is TGCGCCAGCAGCTTGTCAGGGGGGACTGAAGCTTTCTTT. It yields the protein CASSLSGGTEAFF.

The chain uses TRBV27 and TRBJ1-2; a possible D gene is TRBD1 (6 bases). Deletions cut 6 bases from V and 4 bases from J, with 21 bases between. The CDR3 consists of 16 residues. CDR1 and CDR2 from the germline V gene are MNHEY and SMNVEV (reference sequence). DNA for the CDR3: TGTGCCAGCAGACCGGGACAACTTTTCCCCAGCTATGGCTACACCTTC. This encodes CASRPGQLFPSYGYTF.

The J gene is TRBJ2-1, the V gene TRBV3-1 (or the pseudogene TRBV3-2), with D perhaps TRBD1 or TRBD2 (7 bases each). From germline, CDR1 is LGHDT and CDR2 YNNKEL (reference sequence). The ends were cut back, 0 bases at V and 6 bases at J, with 21 bases in the middle. The CDR3 spans 18 residues. In DNA form, the CDR3 reads TGTGCCAGCAGCCAAGAGTCGACAGGGAGGGTCCATAGCAATGAGCAGTTCTTC. Translating gives CASSQESTGRVHSNEQFF.

The rearrangement uses TRBV2 and TRBJ2-7; 7 bases map to TRBD2. V lost 5 bases and J lost 2; bases outside the gene matches: 9. Germline loops: CDR1 SNHLY, CDR2 FYNNEI. The CDR3 runs 15 residues. In DNA form, the CDR3 reads TGTGCCAGCAGTTCTCCCGGGACTACGGCCTACGAGCAGTACTTC. It encodes CASSSPGTTAYEQYF.